Listed below are T cell receptor beta chains from one sample, sequenced in a study of T cell clones after liver transplantation. Data came from immunoSEQ multiplex PCR; TCRdb stores just in-frame clones and leaves some out. The table includes roughly 80,000 clones, less than 85% detected once. The input for sequencing was CD4+ T cells from blood, taken at the 22-month timepoint. The receptors were gathered from a human patient who received a liver transplant. Some of the T cells might come from the graft donor. Each CDR3 is given with its conserved first and last residue. A D gene is named only where the DNA matches it firmly. Clone size is stated in some rows and not others, as once, few, many or a class when expanded.

abundance: -
j_gene: TRBJ2-6
v_gene: TRBV5-1
d_gene: -
CDR3aa: CASSLGGSSGANVLTF
CDR3nt: TGCGCCAGCAGCTTGGGGGGGTCCTCTGGGGCCAACGTCCTGACTTTC

abundance: few
j_gene: TRBJ2-5
v_gene: TRBV7-9
d_gene: -
CDR3aa: CASSYHRETQYF
CDR3nt: TGTGCCAGCAGCTACCATCGAGAGACCCAGTACTTC

abundance: -
j_gene: TRBJ2-5
v_gene: TRBV12-5
d_gene: -
CDR3aa: CASGLGREEGETQYF
CDR3nt: TGTGCTAGTGGTTTGGGGAGGGAGGAGGGAGAGACCCAGTACTTC

abundance: -
j_gene: TRBJ1-1
v_gene: TRBV5-1
d_gene: TRBD1
CDR3aa: CASSPMGQGRIMNTEAFF
CDR3nt: TGCGCCAGCAGCCCGATGGGACAGGGGCGTATCATGAACACTGAAGCTTTCTTT

abundance: -
j_gene: TRBJ2-3
v_gene: TRBV6-5
d_gene: -
CDR3aa: CASSRSGGSTDTQYF
CDR3nt: TGTGCCAGCAGCCGCTCCGGGGGTAGCACAGATACGCAGTATTTT

abundance: few
j_gene: TRBJ2-7
v_gene: TRBV2
d_gene: TRBD2
CDR3aa: CASSEVAGTSEQYF
CDR3nt: TGTGCCAGCAGTGAGGTAGCGGGTACGTCGGAGCAGTACTTC

abundance: once
j_gene: TRBJ1-5
v_gene: TRBV7-2
d_gene: -
CDR3aa: CASAPGGAIQPQHF
CDR3nt: TGTGCCAGCGCTCCGGGGGGGGCAATTCAGCCCCAGCATTTT

abundance: -
j_gene: TRBJ2-7
v_gene: TRBV6-5
d_gene: -
CDR3aa: CASSGAYEQYF
CDR3nt: TGTGCCAGCTCAGGAGCCTACGAGCAGTACTTC

abundance: -
j_gene: TRBJ1-3
v_gene: TRBV4-3
d_gene: -
CDR3aa: CASSRERSGNTIYF
CDR3nt: TGCGCCAGCAGCCGAGAGAGGTCTGGAAACACCATATATTTT

abundance: -
j_gene: TRBJ2-7
v_gene: TRBV7-9
d_gene: TRBD1
CDR3aa: CASSFDGTVAYEQYF
CDR3nt: TGTGCCAGCAGCTTTGACGGGACAGTCGCCTACGAGCAGTACTTC

abundance: -
j_gene: TRBJ2-1
v_gene: TRBV7-9
d_gene: TRBD1
CDR3aa: CASSILPGQGAGEQFF
CDR3nt: TGTGCCAGCAGCATCCTCCCGGGACAGGGGGCGGGGGAGCAGTTCTTC

abundance: -
j_gene: TRBJ1-5
v_gene: TRBV6-1
d_gene: -
CDR3aa: CASSDGEYRQPQHF
CDR3nt: TGTGCCAGCAGTGACGGGGAGTATAGGCAGCCCCAGCATTTT

abundance: -
j_gene: TRBJ2-7
v_gene: TRBV25-1
d_gene: TRBD1
CDR3aa: CASSRATGVGEQYF
CDR3nt: TGTGCCAGCAGTAGGGCGACAGGGGTAGGGGAGCAGTACTTC

abundance: -
j_gene: TRBJ1-5
v_gene: TRBV28
d_gene: TRBD1
CDR3aa: CASRVDRGGNQPQHF
CDR3nt: TGTGCCAGCAGGGTGGACAGGGGAGGGAATCAGCCCCAGCATTTT

abundance: -
j_gene: TRBJ2-7
v_gene: TRBV29-1
d_gene: -
CDR3aa: CSVEGAYEQYF
CDR3nt: TGCAGCGTTGAAGGGGCCTACGAGCAGTACTTC

abundance: few
j_gene: TRBJ2-5
v_gene: TRBV7-2
d_gene: TRBD2
CDR3aa: CASSSRTSEKTQYF
CDR3nt: TGTGCCAGCAGCTCAAGGACTAGTGAGAAGACCCAGTACTTC

abundance: -
j_gene: TRBJ2-6
v_gene: TRBV18
d_gene: -
CDR3aa: CASYPSGANVLTF
CDR3nt: TGTGCCAGCTACCCCTCTGGGGCCAACGTCCTGACTTTC

abundance: -
j_gene: TRBJ1-1
v_gene: TRBV7-2
d_gene: -
CDR3aa: CASSLGGRSNTEAFF
CDR3nt: TGTGCCAGCAGCTTAGGAGGGCGCTCGAACACTGAAGCTTTCTTT

abundance: -
j_gene: TRBJ2-2
v_gene: TRBV5-1
d_gene: TRBD1
CDR3aa: CASSLLTGGSAGELFF
CDR3nt: TGCGCCAGCAGCTTGCTCACAGGGGGTTCTGCCGGGGAGCTGTTTTTT

abundance: -
j_gene: TRBJ2-4
v_gene: TRBV28
d_gene: TRBD1
CDR3aa: CASSLGDRGAVAKNIQYF
CDR3nt: TGTGCCAGCAGTTTAGGGGACAGGGGAGCGGTGGCCAAAAACATTCAGTACTTC

abundance: -
j_gene: TRBJ2-7
v_gene: TRBV6-5
d_gene: TRBD2
CDR3aa: CASSYSTSGAYEQYF
CDR3nt: TGTGCCAGCAGTTACTCGACTAGCGGGGCCTACGAGCAGTACTTC

abundance: -
j_gene: TRBJ2-5
v_gene: TRBV5-1
d_gene: TRBD2
CDR3aa: CASSTGLAGGEETQYF
CDR3nt: TGCGCCAGCAGCACAGGACTAGCGGGAGGCGAAGAGACCCAGTACTTC

abundance: -
j_gene: TRBJ1-4
v_gene: TRBV7-3
d_gene: TRBD1
CDR3aa: CASSATGEKLFF
CDR3nt: TGTGCCAGCAGCGCGACAGGGGAAAAACTGTTTTTT

abundance: -
j_gene: TRBJ2-3
v_gene: TRBV7-2
d_gene: TRBD2
CDR3aa: CASSPRTRGTDTQYF
CDR3nt: TGTGCCAGCAGCCCTAGGACTAGAGGCACAGATACGCAGTATTTT

abundance: -
j_gene: TRBJ2-1
v_gene: TRBV5-1
d_gene: -
CDR3aa: CASSSTGIYEQFF
CDR3nt: TGCGCCAGCAGCTCGACAGGTATCTATGAGCAGTTCTTC

abundance: once
j_gene: TRBJ2-7
v_gene: TRBV10-3
d_gene: -
CDR3aa: CAISETPRTAVTYEQYF
CDR3nt: TGTGCCATCAGTGAGACCCCCCGGACGGCCGTGACCTACGAGCAGTACTTC

abundance: few
j_gene: TRBJ1-6
v_gene: TRBV5-1
d_gene: TRBD1
CDR3aa: CASTPRPGQGNSPLHF
CDR3nt: TGCGCCAGCACTCCTCGGCCCGGACAGGGGAATTCACCCCTCCACTTT

abundance: -
j_gene: TRBJ1-5
v_gene: TRBV7-9
d_gene: -
CDR3aa: CASSPSGNQPQHF
CDR3nt: TGTGCCAGCAGCCCTTCGGGGAATCAGCCCCAGCATTTT

abundance: -
j_gene: TRBJ2-3
v_gene: TRBV10-2
d_gene: TRBD1
CDR3aa: CASSDKGAAADTQYF
CDR3nt: TGCGCCAGCAGTGATAAGGGGGCGGCTGCAGATACGCAGTATTTT

abundance: -
j_gene: TRBJ2-5
v_gene: TRBV5-6
d_gene: -
CDR3aa: CASSPGDGQETQYF
CDR3nt: TGTGCCAGCAGCCCAGGGGATGGGCAAGAGACCCAGTACTTC

abundance: -
j_gene: TRBJ1-5
v_gene: TRBV6-5
d_gene: -
CDR3aa: CASSYPIEVGDQPQHF
CDR3nt: TGTGCCAGCAGTTACCCCATCGAGGTTGGGGATCAGCCCCAGCATTTT

abundance: -
j_gene: TRBJ1-5
v_gene: TRBV19
d_gene: -
CDR3aa: CASIMRNSNQPQHF
CDR3nt: TGTGCCAGTATCATGAGGAACAGCAATCAGCCCCAGCATTTT

abundance: -
j_gene: TRBJ2-5
v_gene: TRBV19
d_gene: TRBD2
CDR3aa: CASRTSGIETQYF
CDR3nt: TGTGCCAGTAGGACTAGCGGGATCGAGACCCAGTACTTC

abundance: few
j_gene: TRBJ2-5
v_gene: TRBV10-3
d_gene: -
CDR3aa: CAISESGPGAQYF
CDR3nt: TGTGCCATCAGTGAGTCAGGTCCCGGGGCCCAGTACTTC

abundance: few
j_gene: TRBJ1-2
v_gene: TRBV2
d_gene: -
CDR3aa: CASIEREAYGYTF
CDR3nt: TGTGCCAGCATCGAACGGGAAGCTTATGGCTACACCTTC

abundance: -
j_gene: TRBJ2-5
v_gene: TRBV14
d_gene: -
CDR3aa: CASSQVPLWETQYF
CDR3nt: TGTGCCAGCAGCCAAGTTCCCCTTTGGGAGACCCAGTACTTC

abundance: -
j_gene: TRBJ1-1
v_gene: TRBV19
d_gene: -
CDR3aa: CASGRDGGIGTEAFF
CDR3nt: TGTGCCAGTGGCCGGGACGGAGGGATCGGCACTGAAGCTTTCTTT

abundance: -
j_gene: TRBJ2-3
v_gene: TRBV7-6
d_gene: TRBD1
CDR3aa: CASRAGTATDTQYF
CDR3nt: TGTGCCAGCAGGGCCGGGACAGCGACAGATACGCAGTATTTT

abundance: -
j_gene: TRBJ2-7
v_gene: TRBV14
d_gene: -
CDR3aa: CASALRNFNEQYF
CDR3nt: TGTGCCAGCGCGCTGAGGAATTTCAACGAGCAGTACTTC

abundance: -
j_gene: TRBJ2-2
v_gene: TRBV7-9
d_gene: -
CDR3aa: CASRWTVDTGELFF
CDR3nt: TGTGCCAGCAGATGGACAGTGGACACCGGGGAGCTGTTTTTT

abundance: -
j_gene: TRBJ2-4
v_gene: TRBV9
d_gene: TRBD2
CDR3aa: CASSGGLAKNIQYF
CDR3nt: TGTGCCAGCAGCGGGGGACTAGCGAAAAACATTCAGTACTTC

abundance: -
j_gene: TRBJ1-3
v_gene: TRBV9
d_gene: -
CDR3aa: CASSGSEGGNTIYF
CDR3nt: TGTGCCAGCAGCGGCTCGGAAGGGGGAAACACCATATATTTT

abundance: -
j_gene: TRBJ2-3
v_gene: TRBV7-9
d_gene: TRBD2
CDR3aa: CASSLAGTSTDTQYF
CDR3nt: TGTGCCAGCAGCCTAGCGGGGACTAGCACAGATACGCAGTATTTT

abundance: -
j_gene: TRBJ1-6
v_gene: TRBV6-1
d_gene: TRBD1
CDR3aa: CAIQGVGGGGSPLHF
CDR3nt: TGTGCCATCCAGGGGGTCGGTGGGGGCGGATCACCCCTCCACTTT

abundance: -
j_gene: TRBJ1-1
v_gene: TRBV20-1
d_gene: -
CDR3aa: CSGLYTEAFF
CDR3nt: TGCAGTGGCCTCTACACTGAAGCTTTCTTT

abundance: few
j_gene: TRBJ1-2
v_gene: TRBV4-1
d_gene: TRBD1
CDR3aa: CASSQDRTGDYGYTF
CDR3nt: TGCGCCAGCAGCCAAGATCGGACAGGGGACTATGGCTACACCTTC

abundance: -
j_gene: TRBJ2-3
v_gene: TRBV5-7
d_gene: TRBD2
CDR3aa: CASSSAKRGDCTDTQYF
CDR3nt: TGTGCCAGCAGCTCGGCCAAGCGGGGGGATTGCACAGATACGCAGTATTTT

abundance: once
j_gene: TRBJ1-1
v_gene: TRBV7-2
d_gene: -
CDR3aa: CASSLALGRAEAFF
CDR3nt: TGTGCCAGCAGCTTAGCGCTCGGGAGGGCTGAAGCTTTCTTT

abundance: -
j_gene: TRBJ2-1
v_gene: TRBV2
d_gene: TRBD2
CDR3aa: CASRAILPRRGGLNEQFF
CDR3nt: TGTGCCAGCAGAGCTATACTCCCGAGGCGGGGGGGCTTGAATGAGCAGTTCTTC

abundance: -
j_gene: TRBJ2-2
v_gene: TRBV7-3
d_gene: -
CDR3aa: CASSRTWGHTGELFF
CDR3nt: TGTGCCAGCAGCAGGACTTGGGGCCACACCGGGGAGCTGTTTTTT

abundance: -
j_gene: TRBJ2-3
v_gene: TRBV11-2
d_gene: -
CDR3aa: CASLPWRQDSTDTQYF
CDR3nt: TGTGCCAGCCTCCCCTGGCGGCAGGACAGCACAGATACGCAGTATTTT

abundance: few
j_gene: TRBJ1-4
v_gene: TRBV6-1
d_gene: -
CDR3aa: CASSLGAGEKLFF
CDR3nt: TGTGCCAGCAGCTTGGGGGCGGGGGAAAAACTGTTTTTT

abundance: -
j_gene: TRBJ2-5
v_gene: TRBV18
d_gene: TRBD1
CDR3aa: CASSLTRQGETQYF
CDR3nt: TGTGCCAGCTCACTAACTCGACAGGGTGAGACCCAGTACTTC

abundance: -
j_gene: TRBJ1-6
v_gene: TRBV7-9
d_gene: -
CDR3aa: CASTGGRNSPLHF
CDR3nt: TGTGCCAGCACGGGGGGACGTAATTCACCCCTCCACTTT